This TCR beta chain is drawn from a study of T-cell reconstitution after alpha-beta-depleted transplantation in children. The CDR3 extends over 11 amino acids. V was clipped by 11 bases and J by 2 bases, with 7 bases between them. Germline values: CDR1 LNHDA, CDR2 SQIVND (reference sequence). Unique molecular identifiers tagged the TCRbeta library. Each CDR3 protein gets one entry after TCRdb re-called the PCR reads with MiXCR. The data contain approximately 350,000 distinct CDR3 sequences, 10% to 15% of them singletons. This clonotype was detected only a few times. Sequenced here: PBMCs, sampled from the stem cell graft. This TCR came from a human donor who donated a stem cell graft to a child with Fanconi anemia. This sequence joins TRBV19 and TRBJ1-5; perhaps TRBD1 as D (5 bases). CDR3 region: CAGGGNQPQHF. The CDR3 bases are TGTGCCGGGGGAGGCAATCAGCCCCAGCATTTT.